Below, one T cell receptor (beta chain) is given with its context. Clones were sequenced by immunoSEQ multiplex PCR, and TCRdb holds only the in-frame ones, with some missing. The table shows around 26,000 clones, with around 75% occurring only once. The sample comes from a study of OX40 agonist ivuxolimab in advanced cancers. This sequence was found in an adult with an advanced solid tumor such as melanoma, head and neck, liver or kidney cancer. The input for sequencing was CD4+ or CD8+ T cells sorted from blood, taken in a trial of the OX40 agonist ivuxolimab.

In nucleotides, the CDR3 is TGTGCCAGCATCAGGGACATTAATCAGCCCCAGCATTTT. Its translation is CASIRDINQPQHF. The rearrangement joins TRBV6-1 to TRBJ1-5; D possibly corresponds to TRBD1 (6 bases). This CDR3 has 13 residues. Germline V gene sequence: CDR1 MNHNS, CDR2 SASEGT. Trimming pared 7 bases from V and 4 bases from J, leaving 11 bases between.